These 7 T cell receptor beta chains were all obtained from the same sample, sequenced in a study of graft-versus-host responses after intestinal transplantation. These TCRs' antigens remain unknown. The method was immunoSEQ multiplex PCR; TCRdb's version includes in-frame clones alone and lacks a portion of them. This table holds about 35,000 clones, 85% to 95% found once. This specimen consisted of unstimulated CD8+ T cells sorted from spleen or lymph node cells, obtained before transplant. These receptor sequences come from a human donor who was the organ donor for an intestinal transplant.

The rearrangement joins TRBV5-1 to TRBJ2-2; 7 positions match TRBD1. This CDR3 comprises 15 residues. With 2 bases clipped from V and 4 bases from J, the junction kept 5 bases outside the gene matches. From germline, CDR1 is SGHRS and CDR2 YFSETQ. In nucleotides, the CDR3 is TGCGCCAGCAGCTTAAGGGGGCTGGCCACCGGGGAGCTGTTTTTT. Translating gives CASSLRGLATGELFF.

J is TRBJ2-3 and V is TRBV11-3; tentative D call: TRBD2 (6 bases). The ends were cut back, 5 bases at V and 1 base at J, with 7 bases in the middle. CDR3 size: 13 residues. The V gene's germline CDR1 is SGHNT and CDR2 YENEEA. The DNA of the CDR3 is TGTGCCAGCAGCCCTAGCGGCACAGATACGCAGTATTTT. Protein product: CASSPSGTDTQYF.

The V gene is TRBV7-3, the J gene TRBJ2-1; 11 bases are a match to TRBD2. The CDR3 contains 14 residues. The ends lost 2 bases at V and 6 bases at J; junction bases unmatched: 0. Germline-derived CDR1 and CDR2 are SGHTA and FQGTGA. The CDR3 is CASSLGLAGNEQFF. For the CDR3, the DNA is TGTGCCAGCAGCTTAGGACTAGCGGGCAATGAGCAGTTCTTC.

This chain links TRBV27 with TRBJ2-1; D gene uncertain. The V and J ends lost 2 bases and 0 bases respectively, with 2 bases between them. The CDR3 has 13 amino acids. Looked up from germline, CDR1 is MNHEY and CDR2 is SMNVEV (reference sequence). The CDR3 loop is CASSLSSYNEQFF. As DNA, the CDR3 is TGTGCCAGCAGTTTAAGCTCCTACAATGAGCAGTTCTTC.

This clone has only one observation. The J gene is TRBJ1-5, the V gene TRBV4-1; D is ambiguous. The CDR3 has 15 amino acids. Trimming left V 0 bases short and J 6 bases short, with 12 bases between. Looked up from germline, CDR1 is MGHRA and CDR2 is YSYEKL. CDR3 DNA: TGCGCCAGCAGCCAAGACTCTCGGGGATCTCAGCCCCAGCATTTT. It is translated as CASSQDSRGSQPQHF.

The rearrangement uses TRBV9 and TRBJ2-7; possibly TRBD1 or TRBD2 for D (5 bases each). The CDR3 sequence is 15 residues long. Trimming removed 0 bases at V and 0 bases at J, with 10 bases between. CDR1 and CDR2 from the germline V gene are SGDLS and YYNGEE. CDR3 sequence reads: CASSVGDASSYEQYF. The CDR3 DNA reads TGTGCCAGCAGCGTAGGGGACGCCAGCTCCTACGAGCAGTACTTC.

This sequence joins TRBV7-2 and TRBJ2-3; unclear D gene. CDR3 size: 13 residues. V shed 5 bases and J shed 4 bases, with 10 bases lying between them. In germline, CDR1 is SGHTA, CDR2 FQGNSA. In DNA, the CDR3 is TGTGCCAGCAGCCCGCTAGGCGCAGATACGCAGTATTTT. This codes for CASSPLGADTQYF.